The TCR beta chain under discussion was sequenced for a study of control samples from healthy donors and cancer patients. Sequencing was performed with immunoSEQ multiplex PCR; in TCRdb, only in-frame clones are kept and a portion is missing. This sample has roughly 52,000 clones, with around 95% found just once. There are 14 residues in the CDR3. Trimming removed 7 bases from V and 8 bases from J; junction bases left unmatched: 12. Germline assignment: CDR1 MNHEY and CDR2 SVGAGI. The sequence came from a man aged 25-45 years in good health. V is TRBV6-5 and J is TRBJ1-1; 8 bases fit TRBD1. The sample was blood. CDR3 DNA sequence: TGTGCCAGCATCTTGGACAGGGTAGAGGTGGAAGCTTTCTTT. Protein sequence: CASILDRVEVEAFF.